The 31 T cell receptor beta chains given below trace back to one sample, sequenced in a study of blood T cells in healthy people across ages. A sample-barcoded 5' primer and a J-beta primer mix were used in a second PCR of roughly 7 to 11 cycles. TCRdb re-analysed the 5' RACE reads in MiXCR, keeping a single row per CDR3 protein. The table lists a few hundred thousand distinct CDR3 sequences, roughly 26% of them singletons, with around 29% in the top ten. The sample comprised blood. The receptors were gathered from a woman in her seventies in good health.

The V gene is TRBV6-2 or TRBV6-3, the J gene TRBJ1-5, with no clear D. V was shortened by 4 bases and J by 2 bases, with 18 bases between the two germline ends. The CDR3 extends over 17 amino acids. The germline V gene encodes CDR1 MNHEY and CDR2 SVGEGT. The CDR3 DNA sequence: TGTGCCAGCAGTTCCCGGGGAGTCTCGTCGGGCAATCAGCCCCAGCATTTT. Protein: CASSSRGVSSGNQPQHF.

The chain couples TRBV20-1 to TRBJ1-6; tentative D call: TRBD1 (5 bases). This CDR3 comprises 15 residues. V lost 3 bases to trimming and J lost 4 bases, with 13 bases between them. Germline lookup yields CDR1 DFQATT and CDR2 SNEGSKA (reference sequence). DNA of the CDR3: TGCAGTGCTAGGGCCACCGGGGCGTATAATTCACCCCTCCACTTT. Amino acid sequence: CSARATGAYNSPLHF.

This clonotype has only a few counts. The V gene is TRBV20-1, the J gene TRBJ2-6; D may be TRBD2 (5 bases). Trimming left V 1 base short and J 0 bases short, with 10 bases between. Germline V gene lookup returns CDR1 DFQATT and CDR2 SNEGSKA (reference sequence). The CDR3 extends over 16 amino acids. CDR3 sequence (DNA): TGCAGTGCTAGAGTCGTCAGCGGCTCTGGGGCCAACGTCCTGACTTTC. Its protein product is CSARVVSGSGANVLTF.

The chain carries TRBV11-2 and TRBJ2-2; no definite D call. This CDR3 has 17 residues. Germline V CDR1 and CDR2: SGHAT, FQNNGV. V dropped 0 bases and J dropped 4 bases, with 15 bases sitting between them. CDR3 coding DNA: TGTGCCAGCAGCTTAGAGGCGTACTCTGGACCCACCGGGGAGCTGTTTTTT. It yields the protein CASSLEAYSGPTGELFF. Filled out from reference TRBV11-2 and TRBJ2-2, the complete variable domain reads EAGVAQSPRYKIIEKRQSVAFWCNPISGHATLYWYQQILGQGPKLLIQFQNNGVVDDSQLPKDRFSAERLKGVDSTLKIQPAKLEDSAVYLCASSLEAYSGPTGELFFGEGSRLTVL.

The CDR3: CASSQERRDSMETQYF. For the CDR3, the DNA is TGTGCCAGCAGCCAAGAGCGGCGGGATAGCATGGAGACCCAGTACTTC. The rearrangement joins TRBV4-2 to TRBJ2-5; tentative D call: TRBD2 (6 bases). This CDR3 is built from 16 residues. Trimming left V 0 bases short and J 5 bases short, with 16 bases between. Germline V lookup: CDR1 LGHNA, CDR2 YNFKEQ.

The rearrangement uses TRBV4-3 and TRBJ1-2, with D tentatively TRBD1 (5 bases). Germline values: CDR1 LGHNA, CDR2 YSLEER. The V and J ends lost 0 bases and 7 bases respectively, with 21 bases between them. The CDR3 has 17 residues. The CDR3 is CASSQERSVREEGGYTF. The CDR3 DNA follows: TGCGCCAGCAGCCAAGAGAGAAGCGTCAGGGAGGAAGGTGGCTACACCTTC.

The rearrangement joins TRBV5-1 to TRBJ2-2, with TRBD2 as a possible D gene (5 bases). The CDR3 consists of 16 residues. Germline CDR1 and CDR2: SGHRS and YFSETQ. Trimming pared 3 bases from V and 5 bases from J, leaving 17 bases between. The CDR3 loop reads CASSSTGLSGTGELFF. DNA for the CDR3: TGCGCCAGCAGCTCGACCGGGCTCTCGGGAACCGGGGAGCTGTTTTTT.

This clonotype appeared a few times. This rearrangement joins TRBV6-1 to TRBJ2-5, with D possibly being TRBD1 or TRBD2 (5 bases each). V lost 0 bases and J lost 5, with 13 bases in between. This CDR3 spans 15 amino acids. Per the germline V gene, CDR1 is MNHNS and CDR2 is SASEGT. The CDR3 here is CASSEAPGRRETQYF. In nucleotides, the CDR3 is TGTGCCAGCAGTGAAGCCCCGGGACGTCGGGAGACCCAGTACTTC.

This clonotype has a handful of counts. The chain couples TRBV29-1 to TRBJ1-1; tentative D call: TRBD1 (5 bases). From germline, CDR1 is SQVTM and CDR2 ANQGSEA. V dropped 4 bases and J dropped 0 bases, with 9 bases sitting between them. The CDR3 length is 13 residues. The CDR3 DNA sequence: TGCAGCGTTGTTACGACAGTGAACACTGAAGCTTTCTTT. This codes for CSVVTTVNTEAFF.

Many counts were recorded for this clonotype. The rearrangement uses TRBV24-1 and TRBJ2-7, with D hard to call. Germline CDR1 KGHDR, CDR2 SFDVKD. This CDR3 region has 13 residues. Trimming pared 3 bases from V and 0 bases from J, leaving 5 bases between. The chain's CDR3 is CATSDSNSYEQYF. The CDR3 DNA follows: TGTGCCACCAGTGATAGTAACTCCTACGAGCAGTACTTC.

This clonotype was counted a single time. At one end the junction does not follow the germline gene, possibly because of a read error. CDR3 nucleotides: TGCAGTGCTAGAGACAGACAGGGGGGCCAAGAGACCCAGCACTTC. This sequence encodes CSARDRQGGQETQHF. The chain has TRBV20-1 and TRBJ2-5, with TRBD1 matching 9 bases. The CDR3 extends over 15 amino acids. Per germline, CDR1 DFQATT and CDR2 SNEGSKA (reference sequence).

This clonotype was found a few times. J is TRBJ1-2 and V is TRBV6-1, with 7 bases lining up with TRBD1. Germline CDR1 reads MNHNS; CDR2 reads SASEGT. This CDR3 is built from 17 residues. V shed 6 bases, J shed 1 base, and the junction held 14 bases outside the gene matches. The CDR3 protein is CASRQGFGTRNNYGYTF. DNA of the CDR3: TGTGCCAGCAGACAGGGGTTCGGGACGAGGAATAACTATGGCTACACCTTC.

This clonotype came up a few times. This chain joins TRBV7-8 and TRBJ1-6; a possible D gene is TRBD1 (5 bases). This CDR3 has 16 amino acids. V was trimmed by 1 base and J by 6 bases, leaving 13 bases between them. Germline lookup yields CDR1 SGHVS and CDR2 FQNEAQ. CDR3 DNA: TGTGCCAGCAGCTTAGAAGGAAAGGGGTTTAATTCACCCCTCCACTTT. Translating it yields CASSLEGKGFNSPLHF.

V is TRBV6-5 and J is TRBJ1-3, with a weak D call TRBD1 (5 bases). CDR1 and CDR2 (germline): MNHEY, SVGAGI. V was cut by 6 bases and J by 7 bases, with 19 bases left in between. This CDR3 contains 15 residues. The DNA for the CDR3 is TGTGCCAGCAGAGAGGGGAGCCATCCGGGGAACACCATATATTTT. Protein: CASREGSHPGNTIYF.

This clonotype was counted between two and nine times. This chain joins TRBV6-5 and TRBJ1-1; perhaps TRBD1 as D (6 bases). CDR1 is MNHEY, CDR2 SVGAGI, per germline. The CDR3 has 17 amino acids. V was shortened by 0 bases and J by 5 bases, with 19 bases between the two germline ends. The CDR3 sequence is CASSYSRTEGYLTEAFF. CDR3 nucleotides: TGTGCCAGCAGTTACTCGAGGACAGAAGGGTACTTAACTGAAGCTTTCTTT.

This clonotype was seen a handful of times. This chain links TRBV6-6 with TRBJ1-1; maybe TRBD1 (5 bases). Germline V lookup: CDR1 MNHNY, CDR2 SVGAGI (reference sequence). Trimming shortened V by 11 bases and J by 5 bases, and 12 bases separated the two germline ends. The CDR3 contains 11 residues. The CDR3 sequence is CAAARGTEAFF. CDR3 nucleotide sequence: TGTGCCGCGGCCCGGGGGACTGAAGCTTTCTTT.

V and J are TRBV20-1 and TRBJ1-4; D perhaps matches TRBD1 (5 bases). Trimming stripped 0 bases from V and 6 bases from J, with 11 bases between. Germline assignment: CDR1 DFQATT and CDR2 SNEGSKA (reference sequence). The CDR3 covers 14 residues. The CDR3 sequence is CSARDGGGHEKLFF. CDR3 bases: TGCAGTGCTAGAGATGGGGGGGGACATGAAAAACTGTTTTTT.

There are a few counts of this clonotype. The J gene is TRBJ2-3, the V gene TRBV29-1, with D perhaps matching TRBD1 (5 bases). Germline assignment: CDR1 SQVTM and CDR2 ANQGSEA. V dropped 7 bases and J dropped 1 base, with 9 bases sitting between them. The CDR3 totals 12 residues. Here the CDR3 DNA reads TGCAGCGCTTCACAGGGCACAGATACGCAGTATTTT. Its translation is CSASQGTDTQYF.

The table lists this clonotype with many counts. The chain links TRBV28 to TRBJ1-4; D remains unclear. This CDR3 region has 17 residues. CDR1 is MDHEN and CDR2 is SYDVKM in the germline V gene. V shed 2 bases and J shed 0 bases, with 13 bases lying between them. The CDR3 nucleotides read TGTGCCAGCAGTTTAGGTGGAGGGCTTGCAACTAATGAAAAACTGTTTTTT. It codes for CASSLGGGLATNEKLFF.

The gene calls are TRBV10-3 and TRBJ1-3, with D maybe TRBD1 (5 bases). CDR1 and CDR2 (germline): ENHRY, SYGVKD. The CDR3 is 15 amino acids. Trimming cost V 8 bases and J 0 bases, with 14 bases left between them. The CDR3 coding sequence is TGTGCCATCTGGCCGGGGACGAGCTCTGGAAACACCATATATTTT. It is translated as CAIWPGTSSGNTIYF.

CDR3 coding DNA: TGTGCCGCCCAGGAGGGAGGGTCCTACAATGAGCAGTTCTTC. Its translation is CAAQEGGSYNEQFF. V gene TRBV6-6 combines with J gene TRBJ2-1; 7 bases are shared with TRBD2. This CDR3 spans 14 amino acids. The J segment lost 1 base and the V segment lost 11 bases, leaving 8 bases of the junction unmatched. The V gene's germline CDR1 is MNHNY and CDR2 SVGAGI (reference sequence).

This clonotype was found many times. V is TRBV4-1 and J is TRBJ1-1; TRBD1 aligns across 10 bases. V lost 8 bases and J lost 1; bases outside the gene matches: 4. CDR3 size: 14 residues. Germline V CDR1 and CDR2: MGHRA, YSYEKL. In nucleotides, the CDR3 is TGCGCCAGCGCCCGGGACAGGGGGAACACTGAAGCTTTCTTT. Encoded protein: CASARDRGNTEAFF.

J is TRBJ2-5 and V is TRBV12-3 or TRBV12-4, with no clear D. The J call may be incorrect, as the DNA end agrees better with TRBJ2-1. This CDR3 contains 11 residues. The CDR3 DNA reads as TGTGCCAGCAGTTTACCCAGAGAGCAGTTCTTC. Protein product: CASSLPREQFF.

This chain connects TRBV6-1 to TRBJ1-2; D uncertain. Trimming took 2 bases from V and 5 from J, leaving 18 bases between them. Germline lookup yields CDR1 MNHNS and CDR2 SASEGT. The CDR3 spans 16 residues. CDR3 loop: CASSEHRGRVGYGYTF. DNA for the CDR3: TGTGCCAGCAGTGAACATCGTGGGAGGGTCGGTTATGGCTACACCTTC.

The chain employs TRBV4-1 and TRBJ1-2, with D unclear. V gave up 6 bases and J gave up 6 bases, with 23 bases separating them. This CDR3 comprises 16 residues. From germline, CDR1 is MGHRA and CDR2 YSYEKL. Here the CDR3 reads CASSGGFFTPANGYTF. Here the CDR3 DNA reads TGCGCCAGCAGTGGCGGGTTTTTCACTCCCGCTAATGGCTACACCTTC.

The chain uses TRBV9 and TRBJ2-1; D possibly corresponds to TRBD2 (5 bases). The CDR3 is made up of 15 amino acids. Germline assignment: CDR1 SGDLS and CDR2 YYNGEE. V was trimmed by 2 bases and J by 0 bases, leaving 9 bases between them. The CDR3, as DNA: TGTGCCAGCAGCGTCGGGAAGAGCTCCTACAATGAGCAGTTCTTC. Protein sequence: CASSVGKSSYNEQFF.

The chain joins TRBV10-3 to TRBJ2-3; D remains unclear. The V gene lost 9 bases and the J gene lost 1 base, with 8 bases spanning the gap. Per the germline V gene, CDR1 is ENHRY and CDR2 is SYGVKD. This CDR3 is 12 amino acids long. The CDR3 loop is CAIDGGTDTQYF. The DNA of the CDR3 is TGTGCCATAGACGGCGGCACAGATACGCAGTATTTT.

This chain uses TRBV29-1 with TRBJ2-5; no clear D. The tail of the sequence fits TRBJ2-1 better, so the J call may be wrong. This CDR3 region has 12 residues. The germline CDR1 and CDR2 sequences are SQVTM and ANQGSEA. The CDR3 nucleotides are TGCAGCGTTGGGCCCGGGCGCGATGAGCAGTTCTTC. Translated: CSVGPGRDEQFF.

This chain joins TRBV6-1 and TRBJ1-5, with TRBD1 as a possible D gene (6 bases). CDR1 and CDR2 from the germline V gene are MNHNS and SASEGT. The CDR3 covers 16 residues. V lost 2 bases to trimming and J lost 7 bases, with 18 bases between them. CDR3 nucleotides: TGTGCCAGCAGTGAATTCTCTGGGGGCTTTAACCAGCCCCAGCATTTT. Translation gives CASSEFSGGFNQPQHF.

The gene calls are TRBV7-9 and TRBJ1-2; TRBD1 agrees at 8 bases. Per the germline V gene, CDR1 is SEHNR and CDR2 is FQNEAQ (reference sequence). CDR3 length equals 13 residues. The V and J ends lost 4 bases and 8 bases, in that order; junction bases with no gene match: 6. The CDR3 nucleotides are TGTGCCAGCAGCTCCCAGGGGGCGGAGGGCTACACCTTC. Protein sequence: CASSSQGAEGYTF.

The table lists this clonotype with many counts. The V call is TRBV5-1, the J call TRBJ2-7, with no clear D. V was clipped by 0 bases and J by 0 bases, with 10 bases between them. CDR3 length equals 15 residues. Germline values: CDR1 SGHRS, CDR2 YFSETQ. CDR3 amino acids: CASSLGVQPSYEQYF. In DNA, the CDR3 is TGCGCCAGCAGCTTGGGGGTCCAACCCTCCTACGAGCAGTACTTC.